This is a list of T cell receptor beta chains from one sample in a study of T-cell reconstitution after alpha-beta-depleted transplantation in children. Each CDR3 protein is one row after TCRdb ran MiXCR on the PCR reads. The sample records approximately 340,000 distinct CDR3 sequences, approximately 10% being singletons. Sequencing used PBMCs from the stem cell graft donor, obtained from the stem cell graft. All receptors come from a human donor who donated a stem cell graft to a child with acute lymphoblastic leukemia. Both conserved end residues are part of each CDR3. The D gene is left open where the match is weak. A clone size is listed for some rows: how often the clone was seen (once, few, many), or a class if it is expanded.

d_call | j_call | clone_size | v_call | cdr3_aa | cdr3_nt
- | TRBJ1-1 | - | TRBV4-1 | CASSQDRGGVTEAFF | TGCGCCAGCAGCCAAGATCGAGGAGGCGTGACTGAAGCTTTCTTT
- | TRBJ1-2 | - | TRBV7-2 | CASSPGGHYGYTF | TGTGCCAGCAGCCCGGGAGGGCACTATGGCTACACCTTC
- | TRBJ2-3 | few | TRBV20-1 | CSASRAGGSTDTQYF | TGCAGTGCTAGCAGGGCTGGCGGAAGCACAGATACGCAGTATTTT
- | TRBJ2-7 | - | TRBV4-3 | CASSQEKTNYEQYF | TGCGCCAGCAGCCAAGAGAAGACGAACTACGAGCAGTACTTC
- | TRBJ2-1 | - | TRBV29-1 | CSVLRDEQFF | TGCAGCGTTCTAAGGGATGAGCAGTTCTTC
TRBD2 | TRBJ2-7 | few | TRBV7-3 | CASRQRGGKAYEQYF | TGTGCCAGCAGGCAAAGGGGAGGGAAAGCCTACGAGCAGTACTTC
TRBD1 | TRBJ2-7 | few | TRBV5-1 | CASSSLTGGYEQYF | TGCGCCAGCAGCTCGCTGACAGGGGGCTACGAGCAGTACTTC
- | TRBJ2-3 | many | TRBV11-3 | CASSRGQAADTQYF | TGTGCCAGCAGCCGTGGCCAGGCGGCAGATACGCAGTATTTT
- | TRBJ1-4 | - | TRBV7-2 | CASKRLPGAREKLFF | TGTGCCAGCAAACGCTTGCCGGGGGCGCGAGAAAAACTGTTTTTT
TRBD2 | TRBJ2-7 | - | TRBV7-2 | CASSLLSSGRAAYEQYF | TGTGCCAGCAGCTTACTGTCTAGCGGGAGGGCTGCTTACGAGCAGTACTTC
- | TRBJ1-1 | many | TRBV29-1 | CSVGPRGLTEAFF | TGCAGCGTTGGTCCCAGGGGCCTTACTGAAGCTTTCTTT
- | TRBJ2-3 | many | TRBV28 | CASSLYRDTQYF | TGTGCCAGCAGTTTGTATCGTGATACGCAGTATTTT
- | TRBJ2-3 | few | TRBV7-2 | CASSLVVRQGKDTQYF | TGTGCCAGCAGCTTAGTGGTGCGGCAGGGGAAGGATACGCAGTATTTT
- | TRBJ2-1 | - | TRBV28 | CASSPLGQFYNAQFF | TGTGCCAGCAGTCCCCTAGGACAGTTCTACAATGCGCAGTTCTTC
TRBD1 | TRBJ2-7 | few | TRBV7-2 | CASSVEAGGYEQYF | TGTGCCAGCAGCGTAGAGGCAGGGGGCTACGAGCAGTACTTC